One and the same sample provided the 32 T cell receptor beta chains below, sequenced in a study of cytomegalovirus exposure and HLA in healthy donors. Primers included in the PCR were 60 Vbeta and 13 Jbeta primers. TCRdb's copy holds only in-frame clones and misses some; the assay was immunoSEQ multiplex PCR. Of approximately 150,000 clones listed, roughly 80% are singletons. The sample was PBMCs. These receptors were collected from a female donor in good health and CMV-seronegative.

The V gene is TRBV6-6, the J gene TRBJ2-7; 9 bases are shared with TRBD2. Trimming removed 8 bases from V and 2 bases from J; junction bases left unmatched: 7. The CDR3 sequence is 14 residues long. Per germline, CDR1 MNHNY and CDR2 SVGAGI (reference sequence). CDR3 region: CASGPLAGAYEQYF. The CDR3 DNA sequence: TGTGCCAGCGGTCCACTAGCGGGCGCCTACGAGCAGTACTTC.

The chain couples TRBV2 to TRBJ2-3; D may be TRBD1 (5 bases). V lost 6 bases and J 0 bases, leaving 13 bases between the germline ends. The CDR3 sequence is 15 residues long. The V gene's germline CDR1 is SNHLY and CDR2 FYNNEI. The CDR3: CASRPPGISTDTQYF. The DNA for the CDR3 is TGTGCCAGCAGGCCTCCAGGGATAAGCACAGATACGCAGTATTTT.

As for this clone: This sample also contains other DNA sequences that code for the same CDR3. The gene calls are TRBV9 and TRBJ2-1; possible D gene TRBD2, 7 bases. CDR1 is SGDLS, CDR2 YYNGEE, per germline. Trimming removed 2 bases from V and 3 bases from J, with 12 bases in between. The CDR3 totals 15 residues. Written as DNA, the CDR3 is TGTGCCAGCAGCGTGGGGGGAGGGGGCTACAATGAGCAGTTCTTC. Residues: CASSVGGGGYNEQFF.

The V call is TRBV4-1, the J call TRBJ1-2, with D tentatively TRBD1 (6 bases). The germline V gene has CDR1 MGHRA and CDR2 YSYEKL. Trimming pared 4 bases from V and 4 bases from J, leaving 25 bases between. This CDR3 spans 18 amino acids. The CDR3: CASSLLGDPQGKRYGYTF. The DNA for the CDR3 is TGCGCCAGCAGCCTTCTCGGGGATCCACAGGGAAAGCGCTATGGCTACACCTTC.

This clone has a single count. V is TRBV2 and J is TRBJ2-2; D is perhaps TRBD2 (6 bases). The CDR3 is made up of 12 amino acids. Germline assignment: CDR1 SNHLY and CDR2 FYNNEI. The V end was cut by 7 bases, the J end by 3 bases, with 6 bases between. The CDR3 spells CASTGDTGELFF. The CDR3 DNA follows: TGTGCCAGCACGGGGGACACCGGGGAGCTGTTTTTT.

Concerning this clone itself: This sample also contains other DNA sequences that code for the same CDR3. The gene calls are TRBV11-3 and TRBJ2-7; 13 bases align to TRBD2. Per the germline V gene, CDR1 is SGHNT and CDR2 is YENEEA. V lost 6 bases, J lost 3 bases, and 2 bases stayed unmatched. CDR3 length: 14 amino acids. The CDR3: CASSRTSGSYEQYF. The CDR3 region has the DNA TGTGCCAGCAGTCGGACTAGCGGGAGCTACGAGCAGTACTTC.

This rearrangement joins TRBV28 to TRBJ1-2; TRBD1 is a possible D gene (6 bases). The CDR3 spans 13 residues. Trimming shortened V by 9 bases and J by 2 bases, and 13 bases separated the two germline ends. Per the germline V gene, CDR1 is MDHEN and CDR2 is SYDVKM. The CDR3: CASWDTGNYGYTF. For the CDR3, the DNA is TGTGCCAGTTGGGACACAGGAAACTATGGCTACACCTTC.

The CDR3 protein is CASSPGDRGYNEQFF. As DNA, the CDR3 is TGCGCCAGCAGCCCTGGGGACAGGGGTTACAATGAGCAGTTCTTC. The chain combines TRBV4-1 with TRBJ2-1; TRBD1 matches 10 bases. Trimming cost V 4 bases and J 4 bases; bases outside gene matches: 4. Per germline, CDR1 MGHRA and CDR2 YSYEKL. This CDR3 spans 15 amino acids.

The V gene is TRBV6-1, the J gene TRBJ1-4, with D uncertain. Germline CDR1 and CDR2: MNHNS and SASEGT. The V gene lost 6 bases and the J gene lost 0 bases, with 8 bases spanning the gap. The length of the CDR3 is 14 residues. The CDR3 protein is CASSRSPTNEKLFF. The DNA for the CDR3 is TGTGCCAGCAGCAGGTCACCAACTAATGAAAAACTGTTTTTT.

The table lists this clone with a count of one. The chain carries TRBV9 and TRBJ1-3; unclear D gene. Trimming took 0 bases from V and 0 from J, leaving 13 bases between them. Germline lookup yields CDR1 SGDLS and CDR2 YYNGEE. This CDR3 contains 17 residues. CDR3 bases: TGTGCCAGCAGCGTAGGGAAGGGAGGTTACTCTGGAAACACCATATATTTT. Translated, it gives CASSVGKGGYSGNTIYF.

The rearrangement links TRBV6-1 to TRBJ1-6; no clear D gene. This CDR3 is 14 amino acids long. V lost 3 bases and J 5 bases, leaving 8 bases between the germline ends. Germline lookup yields CDR1 MNHNS and CDR2 SASEGT. CDR3 DNA: TGTGCCAGCAGTGAGCGACATCATAATTCACCCCTCCACTTT. Protein sequence: CASSERHHNSPLHF.

The chain carries TRBV7-9 and TRBJ2-1; 10 bases are a match to TRBD1. The CDR3 length is 15 residues. J gave up 7 bases and V 4 bases, and 7 bases lay outside the gene matches. Germline lookup yields CDR1 SEHNR and CDR2 FQNEAQ (reference sequence). DNA for the CDR3: TGTGCCAGCAGCTCCAGACAGGGGGCCGGTAATGAGCAGTTCTTC. It translates to CASSSRQGAGNEQFF.

This clone was observed once. The CDR3 region is CASSLEVPSHNEQFF. As DNA, the CDR3 is TGTGCCAGCAGCTTAGAAGTCCCTAGCCACAATGAGCAGTTCTTC. V is TRBV11-2 and J is TRBJ2-1; D is perhaps TRBD2 (5 bases). V was pared by 0 bases and J by 5 bases, with 11 bases between. The CDR3 extends over 15 amino acids. Germline V gene data show CDR1 as SGHAT and CDR2 as FQNNGV.

The chain is built from TRBV7-3 and TRBJ2-2; D possibly corresponds to TRBD2 (6 bases). V lost 5 bases, J lost 4 bases, and 17 bases lay in between. Germline V CDR1 and CDR2: SGHTA, FQGTGA. This CDR3 region has 16 residues. This CDR3 is CASSRSTRRGTGELFF. CDR3 nucleotides: TGTGCCAGCAGCCGATCGACAAGGAGGGGCACCGGGGAGCTGTTTTTT.

Notes on this clone: Other DNA sequences within the sample encode an identical CDR3. The chain links TRBV12-5 to TRBJ1-1; possible D gene TRBD1, 5 bases. The CDR3 spans 15 residues. The V and J ends lost 7 bases and 0 bases respectively, with 15 bases between them. In germline, CDR1 is LGHNT, CDR2 FRNRAP. CDR3 sequence reads: CASAEPTVLNTEAFF. DNA of the CDR3: TGTGCTAGTGCCGAACCGACAGTCCTGAACACTGAAGCTTTCTTT.

This clone showed up just once. The chain joins TRBV6-5 to TRBJ2-7; the D gene is possibly TRBD2 (6 bases). This CDR3 has 15 residues. The germline gives CDR1 MNHEY, CDR2 SVGAGI. Deletions cut 5 bases from V and 2 bases from J, with 16 bases between. CDR3 sequence: CASSPSRGTPYEQYF. The CDR3 DNA follows: TGTGCCAGCAGTCCGTCGCGGGGAACCCCCTACGAGCAGTACTTC.

The chain employs TRBV10-3 and TRBJ1-5; tentatively, D is TRBD1 (6 bases). The germline V and J ends were trimmed by 0 bases and 7 bases, with 13 bases remaining between them. The CDR3 extends over 15 amino acids. Per germline, CDR1 ENHRY and CDR2 SYGVKD. The CDR3, as DNA: TGTGCCATCAGTGAGTCGAGAGGGGGTAGGCAGCCCCAGCATTTT. Its translation: CAISESRGGRQPQHF.

This clone showed up just once. The J gene is TRBJ1-2, the V gene TRBV6-5; TRBD1 is a possible D gene (6 bases). V was cut by 5 bases and J by 4 bases, with 8 bases left in between. The CDR3 length is 12 residues. Germline loops: CDR1 MNHEY, CDR2 SVGAGI. The CDR3 is CASSGGFYGYTF. The CDR3 DNA reads TGTGCCAGCAGTGGGGGCTTCTATGGCTACACCTTC.

This sequence joins TRBV5-6 and TRBJ2-7; weak D call: TRBD2 (5 bases). CDR1 SGHDT and CDR2 YYEEEE come from the germline V gene. V lost 4 bases, J lost 6 bases, and 20 bases lay in between. This CDR3 is 15 amino acids long. The CDR3 nucleotides read TGTGCCAGCAGCCTATCCTTGGCGGGCGACTCCGAGCAGTACTTC. This translates into CASSLSLAGDSEQYF.

This clone occurred a few times. This rearrangement joins TRBV6-5 to TRBJ1-4; 8 bases map to TRBD1. This CDR3 contains 14 residues. CDR1 is MNHEY, CDR2 SVGAGI, per germline. The V segment lost 7 bases and the J segment 2 bases; nucleotides outside the gene matches: 3. In DNA form, the CDR3 reads TGTGCCAGCATGACAGGGGCCACTAATGAAAAACTGTTTTTT. This sequence encodes CASMTGATNEKLFF.

The chain is built from TRBV11-2 and TRBJ2-1; D may be TRBD1 (5 bases). The V and J ends lost 4 bases and 6 bases respectively, with 16 bases between them. This CDR3 is built from 15 residues. Germline assignment: CDR1 SGHAT and CDR2 FQNNGV. CDR3 sequence reads: CASSSGPYLSNEQFF. In DNA, the CDR3 is TGTGCCAGCAGCTCAGGGCCTTACCTATCCAATGAGCAGTTCTTC.

V is TRBV19 and J is TRBJ2-1, with D possibly being TRBD2 (6 bases). Germline loops: CDR1 LNHDA, CDR2 SQIVND (reference sequence). CDR3 size: 15 residues. Trimming removed 7 bases from V and 3 bases from J, with 16 bases in between. The CDR3: CASKVGGVSYNEQFF. The CDR3 bases are TGTGCCAGTAAGGTGGGCGGGGTGAGCTACAATGAGCAGTTCTTC.

This clone was counted once. The J gene is TRBJ2-7, the V gene TRBV7-9, with unresolved D. Deletions cut 2 bases from V and 6 bases from J, with 5 bases between. Germline V gene sequence: CDR1 SEHNR, CDR2 FQNEAQ (reference sequence). The CDR3 consists of 11 residues. CDR3 sequence (DNA): TGTGCCAGCAGCTTATTAATCGAGCAGTACTTC. Its translation is CASSLLIEQYF.

This clone was seen only a few times. The chain is built from TRBV12-5 and TRBJ1-1; unclear D gene. Germline V gene lookup returns CDR1 LGHNT and CDR2 FRNRAP. V gave up 7 bases and J gave up 0 bases, with 3 bases separating them. The CDR3 is 11 amino acids. This chain's CDR3 is CASALNTEAFF. In nucleotides, the CDR3 is TGTGCTAGTGCCTTGAACACTGAAGCTTTCTTT. Drawing the rest from reference TRBV12-5 and TRBJ1-1, the complete variable domain is DARVTQTPRHKVTEMGQEVTMRCQPILGHNTVFWYRQTMMQGLELLAYFRNRAPLDDSGMPKDRFSAEMPDATLATLKIQPSEPRDSAVYFCASALNTEAFFGQGTRLTVV.

This clone occurred a few times. This chain connects TRBV14 to TRBJ2-5; the D is unclear. V lost 1 base and J 14 bases, leaving 11 bases between the germline ends. Germline V CDR1 and CDR2: SGHDN, FVKESK. This CDR3 spans 11 amino acids. CDR3 sequence: CASSQAIKLYF. The CDR3 DNA reads as TGTGCCAGCAGCCAAGCGATAAAACTTTACTTC.

The genes are TRBV7-8 and TRBJ2-1, with 8 bases that match TRBD1. CDR3 length: 16 residues. V lost 0 bases to trimming and J lost 7 bases; unmatched junction nucleotides: 8. In germline, CDR1 is SGHVS, CDR2 FQNEAQ. CDR3 coding DNA: TGTGCCAGCAGCTTAGCCTCGCAGGGGGCGTTGAATGAGCAGTTCTTC. It is translated as CASSLASQGALNEQFF.

This clone showed up just once. This chain connects TRBV29-1 to TRBJ2-3, with no clear D. Germline CDR1 and CDR2: SQVTM and ANQGSEA. Trimming cost V 4 bases and J 6 bases, with 5 bases left between them. The CDR3 covers 10 residues. In DNA, the CDR3 is TGCAGCGTTGGAGTGGATACGCAGTATTTT. It specifies CSVGVDTQYF.

This clone was seen only a few times. The chain employs TRBV19 and TRBJ1-1; TRBD1 is a possible D gene (6 bases). Germline V gene data show CDR1 as LNHDA and CDR2 as SQIVND (reference sequence). CDR3 length equals 12 residues. V lost 7 bases, J lost 4 bases, and 10 bases lay in between. The CDR3: CASKGGSTEAFF. The CDR3 nucleotides read TGTGCCAGTAAGGGGGGGAGCACTGAAGCTTTCTTT. The whole variable domain, remainder taken from reference TRBV19 and TRBJ1-1, is DGGITQSPKYLFRKEGQNVTLSCEQNLNHDAMYWYRQDPGQGLRLIYYSQIVNDFQKGDIAEGYSVSREKKESFPLTVTSAQKNPTAFYLCASKGGSTEAFFGQGTRLTVV.

The chain employs TRBV9 and TRBJ2-3; D is uncertain. CDR1 and CDR2 (germline): SGDLS, YYNGEE. Deletions cut 0 bases from V and 2 bases from J, with 7 bases between. The CDR3 extends over 14 amino acids. The CDR3 DNA reads as TGTGCCAGCAGCGTAGGTTCCTACACAGATACGCAGTATTTT. Protein: CASSVGSYTDTQYF. Supplemented by reference TRBV9 and TRBJ2-3, the full variable domain reads DSGVTQTPKHLITATGQRVTLRCSPRSGDLSVYWYQQSLDQGLQFLIQYYNGEERAKGNILERFSAQQFPDLHSELNLSSLELGDSALYFCASSVGSYTDTQYFGPGTRLTVL.

The chain recombines TRBV5-1 with TRBJ2-3; 7 bases line up with TRBD1. The CDR3 runs 14 residues. Germline trimming cut 8 bases from V and 5 bases from J; bases unmatched to any gene: 11. The germline CDR1 and CDR2 sequences are SGHRS and YFSETQ. The CDR3 DNA is TGCGCCAGTGTAACCGGGACAGCAGGAGATACGCAGTATTTT. Amino acids: CASVTGTAGDTQYF.

As regards this clone: The sample has other DNA sequences that encode this CDR3 too. V gene TRBV5-1 combines with J gene TRBJ2-2, with 13 bases matching TRBD2. CDR3 length equals 16 residues. V lost 4 bases, J lost 5 bases, and 5 bases stayed unmatched. In germline, CDR1 is SGHRS, CDR2 YFSETQ. Written as DNA, the CDR3 is TGCGCCAGCAGCCCTGGACTAGCGGGGGCTACCGGGGAGCTGTTTTTT. This codes for CASSPGLAGATGELFF.

V usage is TRBV19 and J usage is TRBJ1-2; D not resolved. The CDR3 consists of 14 residues. The germline gives CDR1 LNHDA, CDR2 SQIVND (reference sequence). V was shortened by 8 bases and J by 1 base, with 14 bases between the two germline ends. The DNA for the CDR3 is TGTGCCAGTGCCCCCCGGGATTATAACTATGGCTACACCTTC. Protein sequence: CASAPRDYNYGYTF.